This T cell receptor (beta chain) was sequenced for a study of blood T cells in healthy people across ages. Whole-study findings and limits: In long-lived donors, naive CD4+ cell counts and diversity exceeded those of aged donors.

CDR1 and CDR2 (germline): MNHNY, SVGAGI (reference sequence). The V end was cut by 5 bases, the J end by 4 bases, with 11 bases between. The CDR3 loop spans 13 amino acids. It was with a sample-barcoded 5' primer and a J-beta primer mix that a second PCR of about 7 to 12 cycles was run. Each CDR3 protein is one row after TCRdb ran MiXCR on the 5' RACE reads. The table has 890,000 or so distinct CDR3 sequences, approximately 67% seen once. This clonotype was recorded a few times. Its antigen is unidentified. Every donor contributed around 10 milliliters of peripheral blood by blood draw. Each sample yielded at least 6 micrograms of PBMC total RNA.

The origin of this receptor is a man aged 25 to 40 in good health. The sample taken for sequencing was blood. V usage is TRBV6-6 and J usage is TRBJ2-5; D gene uncertain. CDR3 in DNA: TGTGCCAGCAGTCAACGGGCCCGAGAGACCCAGTACTTC. Translating gives CASSQRARETQYF.